This T cell receptor (beta chain) was observed in a study of molecular identifiers for immune sequencing clone quantification. The study's findings and limits: Clones that had above 20 RNA copies took up over 97% of effector molecules but under 1% in naive cells. Identical TCR molecules can share a barcode, and this sharing could underestimate highly expanded clone sizes.

Researchers sorted naive CD8 T cells as cells that were CD8+CD4-CCR7+CD45RA+. This clonotype was counted between two and nine times. Its specificity is unknown. A much larger clone is a single base away; this may be a read error. Methods described previously were used for bulk TCR libraries, and listed TCR primers were applied. Each CDR3 protein is one row after TCRdb ran MiXCR on the PCR reads. The table includes roughly 71,000 distinct CDR3 sequences, about a fifth detected once. This sequence originates from a human donor in good health. Some libraries in this study had Jurkat cell RNA spiked in. Input material: naive CD8+ T cells from blood, with Jurkat cell RNA spiked in. The subset denotes: FACS-sorted CD8+CD4-CCR7+CD45RA+ naive T cells.

CDR3: CSARLGPAGAEQYF. The DNA for the CDR3 is TGCAGTGCTAGACTGGGACCAGCGGGAGCCGAGCAGTACTTC. The V gene is TRBV20-1, the J gene TRBJ2-7; 8 bases line up with TRBD2. The trim removed 2 bases at V and 6 bases at J, leaving 9 bases unmatched. The CDR3 loop spans 14 amino acids. CDR1 and CDR2 (germline): DFQATT, SNEGSKA (reference sequence).